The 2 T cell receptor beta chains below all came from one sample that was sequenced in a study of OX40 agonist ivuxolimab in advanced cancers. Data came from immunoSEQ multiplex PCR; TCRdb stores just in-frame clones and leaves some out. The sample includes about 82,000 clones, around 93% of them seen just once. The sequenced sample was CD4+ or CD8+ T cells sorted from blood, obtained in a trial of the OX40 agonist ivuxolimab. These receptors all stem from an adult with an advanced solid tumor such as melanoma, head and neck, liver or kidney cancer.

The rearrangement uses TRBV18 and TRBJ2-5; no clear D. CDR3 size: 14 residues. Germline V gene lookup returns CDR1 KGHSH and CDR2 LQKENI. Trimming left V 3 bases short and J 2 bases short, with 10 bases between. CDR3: CASSPWSDQETQYF. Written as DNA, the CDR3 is TGTGCCAGCTCACCTTGGAGTGATCAAGAGACCCAGTACTTC. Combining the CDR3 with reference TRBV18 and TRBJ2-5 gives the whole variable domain NAGVMQNPRHLVRRRGQEARLRCSPMKGHSHVYWYRQLPEEGLKFMVYLQKENIIDESGMPKERFSAEFPKEGPSILRIQQVVRGDSAAYFCASSPWSDQETQYFGPGTRLLVL.

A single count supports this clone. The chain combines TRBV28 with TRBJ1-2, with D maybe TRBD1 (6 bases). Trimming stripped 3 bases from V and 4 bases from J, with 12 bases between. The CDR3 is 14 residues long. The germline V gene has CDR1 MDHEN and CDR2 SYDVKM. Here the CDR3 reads CASSLPGETYGYTF. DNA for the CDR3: TGTGCCAGCAGTTTGCCAGGGGAGACCTATGGCTACACCTTC.